These T cell receptor beta chains were read from a single sample in a study of control samples from healthy donors and cancer patients. TCRdb's copy holds only in-frame clones and misses some; the assay was immunoSEQ multiplex PCR. The table shows about 180,000 clones, with around 87% occurring only once. The sequenced sample was blood. These receptors came from a woman aged 50 to 65 in good health. The CDR3 runs from the conserved cysteine through the conserved F or W. D genes are given only for firm matches.

>TRBJ2-3|TRBV11-3|.
CASSYLTSTDTQYF
>TRBJ2-1|TRBV9|TRBD2
CASSEGGGLADAVEQFF
>TRBJ1-6|TRBV19|TRBD1
CASSVGQFPTVTPPLHF
>TRBJ2-3|TRBV4-3|.
CASSQDPRDTQYF
>TRBJ1-4|TRBV10-3|.
CAIRQPTNEKLFF
>TRBJ2-3|TRBV24-1|TRBD2
CATSDLRTSGRSTDTQYF
>TRBJ2-1|TRBV7-9|.
CASTYRYNEQFF
>TRBJ2-4|TRBV5-5|.
CASSSFLGTAKNIQYF
>TRBJ2-7|TRBV15|.
CATSRDLKSGPNEQYF
>TRBJ1-5|TRBV10-3|.
CAISESTGQPQHF
>TRBJ1-4|TRBV3-1/TRBV3-2|TRBD1
CASSQSGTANEKLFF
>TRBJ2-7|TRBV4-1|TRBD2
CASSLRTSGSYEQYF
>TRBJ1-2|TRBV24-1|.
CATEDQIYGYTF
>TRBJ1-2|TRBV18|.
CASSPPTLNYGYTF
>TRBJ2-1|TRBV3-1/TRBV3-2|.
CASSPAGHEQFF
>TRBJ1-2|TRBV4-2|TRBD1
CASSQDQASSRPGQGKGYTF
>TRBJ2-5|TRBV7-2|.
CASSRGHQETQYF
>TRBJ1-2|TRBV24-1|TRBD1
CAILKGQANYGYTF
>TRBJ1-1|TRBV7-2|.
CASSSSFQGSRKAFF
>TRBJ2-5|TRBV6-2/TRBV6-3|TRBD2
CASSLAGGPGETQYF
>TRBJ2-2|TRBV27|TRBD2
CASSLSPLAGETGELFF
>TRBJ1-2|TRBV10-2|.
CASANSDRHYGYTF
>TRBJ1-1|TRBV7-9|.
CASSFQSPLTEAFF
>TRBJ1-5|TRBV2|TRBD1
CASNRDRGQPQHF
>TRBJ1-2|TRBV10-1|TRBD1
CARYMPGQGTLANYGYTF
>TRBJ2-7|TRBV11-2|.
CASRRSVGSFSYEQYF
>TRBJ1-5|TRBV10-3|TRBD1
CAVQRGRDQPQHF
>TRBJ1-1|TRBV29-1|.
CSVEYLSSNTEAFF
>TRBJ1-1|TRBV19|.
CASSIGPRVAAFF
>TRBJ1-1|TRBV18|.
CASSPTRVDTEAFF